A single sample gave rise to the 25 T cell receptor beta chains below, sequenced in a study of cytomegalovirus exposure and HLA in healthy donors. PCR employed 60 Vbeta and 13 Jbeta primers. Some clones are missing from TCRdb's copy, which holds only in-frame ones; the method was immunoSEQ multiplex PCR. Altogether fewer than 40,000 clones are present, roughly 88% being singletons, with the ten largest covering 3.6%. The specimen was PBMCs. The receptors originated from a woman aged 18-30 years in good health and CMV-seronegative.

J is TRBJ2-2 and V is TRBV9, with a possible D match to TRBD2 (5 bases). V gave up 2 bases and J gave up 1 base, with 18 bases separating them. Germline CDR1 and CDR2: SGDLS and YYNGEE. The CDR3 runs to 18 residues. The CDR3 sequence: CASSVRGLAQMNTGELFF. DNA of the CDR3: TGTGCCAGCAGCGTCCGAGGCCTAGCCCAAATGAACACCGGGGAGCTGTTTTTT.

The chain uses TRBV9 and TRBJ2-1, with D unresolved. Trimming cost V 2 bases and J 3 bases, with 9 bases left between them. Germline CDR1 reads SGDLS; CDR2 reads YYNGEE. This CDR3 is 14 amino acids long. The CDR3 protein is CASSVFGLYNEQFF. The CDR3 region has the DNA TGTGCCAGCAGCGTGTTTGGCCTCTACAATGAGCAGTTCTTC.

This rearrangement joins TRBV5-4 to TRBJ2-7; the D is unclear. Trimming pared 3 bases from V and 7 bases from J, leaving 14 bases between. Looked up from germline, CDR1 is SGHNT and CDR2 is YYREEE (reference sequence). The CDR3 contains 13 residues. The CDR3 protein is CASSSPQVGEQYF. The CDR3 nucleotides read TGTGCCAGCAGCTCGCCCCAGGTCGGAGAGCAGTACTTC.

Here the CDR3 reads CASSGSGGAWDTQYF. The CDR3 coding sequence is TGTGCCAGCAGCGGCTCGGGGGGGGCATGGGATACGCAGTATTTT. This chain links TRBV7-9 with TRBJ2-3; 8 nucleotides line up with TRBD2. V shed 5 bases, J shed 6 bases, and the junction held 10 bases outside the gene matches. CDR3 length: 15 residues. Germline V gene lookup returns CDR1 SEHNR and CDR2 FQNEAQ (reference sequence).

The chain employs TRBV7-6 and TRBJ2-2; 8 bases are shared with TRBD2. The germline V gene encodes CDR1 SGHVS and CDR2 FNYEAQ. V was pared by 4 bases and J by 15 bases, with 16 bases of the junction left unmatched. CDR3 length equals 15 residues. The CDR3 region is CASSSGVGGALEMFF. The CDR3 nucleotides read TGTGCCAGCAGCTCTGGAGTCGGGGGGGCCCTGGAAATGTTTTTT.

The chain has TRBV19 and TRBJ2-4; TRBD1 matches 7 bases. Germline CDR1 and CDR2: LNHDA and SQIVND (reference sequence). This CDR3 region has 17 residues. After removal of 0 bases from V and 0 bases from J, the junction contained 5 bases not matched to a gene. The CDR3 reads CASSIDGTALAKNIQYF. The CDR3, as DNA: TGTGCCAGTAGTATAGATGGGACAGCCCTAGCCAAAAACATTCAGTACTTC. Combining the CDR3 with reference TRBV19 and TRBJ2-4 gives the whole variable domain DGGITQSPKYLFRKEGQNVTLSCEQNLNHDAMYWYRQDPGQGLRLIYYSQIVNDFQKGDIAEGYSVSREKKESFPLTVTSAQKNPTAFYLCASSIDGTALAKNIQYFGAGTRLSVL.

This rearrangement joins TRBV19 to TRBJ2-3; 10 nucleotides agree with TRBD2. The germline V gene encodes CDR1 LNHDA and CDR2 SQIVND (reference sequence). The J segment lost 2 bases and the V segment lost 3 bases, leaving 8 bases of the junction unmatched. CDR3 length equals 17 residues. This chain's CDR3 is CASSIRASGGYTDTQYF. The DNA for the CDR3 is TGTGCCAGTAGTATTCGGGCTAGCGGGGGCTACACAGATACGCAGTATTTT. Full variable domain (rest looked up from reference TRBV19 and TRBJ2-3): DGGITQSPKYLFRKEGQNVTLSCEQNLNHDAMYWYRQDPGQGLRLIYYSQIVNDFQKGDIAEGYSVSREKKESFPLTVTSAQKNPTAFYLCASSIRASGGYTDTQYFGPGTRLTVL.

A few counts support this clone. J is TRBJ2-1 and V is TRBV6-5; tentatively, D is TRBD1 (6 bases). Trimming cost V 4 bases and J 15 bases, with 19 bases left between them. The CDR3 is 13 residues long. Germline CDR1 MNHEY, CDR2 SVGAGI. The CDR3 region is CASSSRDTRVRFF. DNA for the CDR3: TGTGCCAGCAGTTCCCGGGACACTAGGGTTCGGTTCTTC.

This chain joins TRBV6-6 and TRBJ2-3, with TRBD2 as a possible D gene (8 bases). CDR1 and CDR2 (germline): MNHNY, SVGAGI (reference sequence). This CDR3 is 14 amino acids long. V lost 11 bases and J 1 base, leaving 16 bases between the germline ends. This CDR3 is CAGSGTVGTDTQYF. DNA of the CDR3: TGTGCCGGTAGCGGGACAGTCGGCACAGATACGCAGTATTTT.

The chain links TRBV9 to TRBJ2-2; D ambiguous. CDR3 length: 11 amino acids. Germline V gene data show CDR1 as SGDLS and CDR2 as YYNGEE. The V end lost 4 bases, the J end lost 6 bases, and 4 bases lay between the germline ends. CDR3 sequence: CASSRAGELFF. The CDR3, as DNA: TGTGCCAGCAGCAGAGCCGGGGAGCTGTTTTTT.

This clone was seen just once. V and J are TRBV27 and TRBJ2-1, with a weak D call TRBD2 (5 bases). V lost 4 bases and J 6 bases, leaving 7 bases between the germline ends. This CDR3 has 12 amino acids. Germline V gene data show CDR1 as MNHEY and CDR2 as SMNVEV (reference sequence). CDR3 nucleotides: TGTGCCAGCAGTTCGGGGTCCAATGAGCAGTTCTTC. This encodes CASSSGSNEQFF.

V and J are TRBV15 and TRBJ1-5; D unresolved. CDR1 and CDR2 from the germline V gene are LNHNV and YYDKDF (reference sequence). The V and J ends lost 0 bases and 3 bases respectively, with 6 bases between them. The CDR3 length is 14 residues. The CDR3 reads CATSRDSSNQPQHF. CDR3 nucleotide sequence: TGTGCCACCAGCAGAGACAGTTCCAATCAGCCCCAGCATTTT. Full variable domain (missing parts from reference TRBV15 and TRBJ1-5): DAMVIQNPRYQVTQFGKPVTLSCSQTLNHNVMYWYQQKSSQAPKLLFHYYDKDFNNEADTPDNFQSRRPNTSFCFLDIRSPGLGDTAMYLCATSRDSSNQPQHFGDGTRLSIL.

Here the CDR3 reads CASSYSTGEDEQFF. The CDR3 nucleotides are TGTGCCAGCAGTTACTCGACTGGGGAGGATGAGCAGTTCTTC. The chain joins TRBV6-5 to TRBJ2-1, with a possible D match to TRBD2 (6 bases). Between the trimmed V and J ends, which lost 0 bases and 8 bases, there was a span of 11 bases. This CDR3 has 14 residues. Germline V lookup: CDR1 MNHEY, CDR2 SVGAGI.

The CDR3 loop is CASSWTGITGELFF. The CDR3 nucleotides are TGTGCCAGCAGCTGGACAGGGATAACCGGGGAGCTGTTTTTT. The chain uses TRBV7-9 and TRBJ2-2; 8 nucleotides align to TRBD1. V dropped 4 bases and J dropped 5; count of bases not matched to a gene: 3. The CDR3 is made up of 14 amino acids. Looked up from germline, CDR1 is SEHNR and CDR2 is FQNEAQ (reference sequence).

Of note for this clone: The junction and the germline gene differ at one end; a read error may be behind it. V usage is TRBV19 and J usage is TRBJ1-1; D might be TRBD1 (6 bases). The CDR3 loop spans 15 amino acids. Germline assignment: CDR1 LNHDA and CDR2 SQIVND (reference sequence). The DNA of the CDR3 is TGTGCCAGTAGTATTTATCCAGGACAGAACCCTGAAGCTTTCTTT. This translates into CASSIYPGQNPEAFF.

The V and J genes are TRBV7-2 and TRBJ1-1; D not certain. Trimming took 5 bases from V and 2 from J, leaving 3 bases between them. This CDR3 region has 11 residues. Germline CDR1 is SGHTA and CDR2 is FQGNSA. The CDR3 DNA follows: TGTGCCAGCAGCCTAAACACTGAAGCTTTCTTT. It encodes CASSLNTEAFF.

J is TRBJ2-5 and V is TRBV19; D is perhaps TRBD2 (7 bases). The CDR3 covers 16 residues. Trimming removed 0 bases at V and 5 bases at J, with 16 bases between. CDR1 and CDR2 (germline): LNHDA, SQIVND (reference sequence). CDR3 sequence: CASSIDQGTGGETQYF. The DNA of the CDR3 is TGTGCCAGTAGTATAGATCAGGGGACGGGAGGTGAGACCCAGTACTTC.

This chain links TRBV6-1 with TRBJ1-5, with D maybe TRBD1 (6 bases). The length of the CDR3 is 14 residues. The V and J ends lost 5 bases and 5 bases respectively, with 13 bases between them. Germline CDR1 MNHNS, CDR2 SASEGT. CDR3 nucleotides: TGTGCCAGCAGTATTGGACAGACTTATCAGCCCCAGCATTTT. Residues: CASSIGQTYQPQHF.

The CDR3 protein is CASSYGGGSYEQYF. The DNA of the CDR3 is TGTGCCAGCAGTTACGGCGGCGGCTCCTACGAGCAGTACTTC. The chain joins TRBV6-5 to TRBJ2-7, with D hard to call. Germline V gene sequence: CDR1 MNHEY, CDR2 SVGAGI. Trimming shortened V by 2 bases and J by 0 bases, and 8 bases separated the two germline ends. There are 14 residues in the CDR3.

This chain connects TRBV27 to TRBJ2-7, with D possibly TRBD1 on 6 matching bases. CDR1 is MNHEY, CDR2 SMNVEV, per germline (reference sequence). Trimming removed 5 bases from V and 0 bases from J, with 17 bases in between. This CDR3 is built from 16 residues. CDR3 in DNA: TGTGCCAGCAGTCGTATCAGGGGCCATGACTCCTACGAGCAGTACTTC. Its protein product is CASSRIRGHDSYEQYF.

The chain combines TRBV18 with TRBJ1-5; the D is unclear. Germline V CDR1 and CDR2: KGHSH, LQKENI. V was shortened by 3 bases and J by 6 bases, with 12 bases between the two germline ends. The CDR3 loop spans 14 amino acids. DNA for the CDR3: TGTGCCAGCTCACCGTCCGGGGTTTCTCAGCCCCAGCATTTT. It yields the protein CASSPSGVSQPQHF.

The J gene is TRBJ2-7, the V gene TRBV4-1, with D uncertain. Germline CDR1 reads MGHRA; CDR2 reads YSYEKL. The length of the CDR3 is 14 residues. Trimming took off 0 bases at V and 1 base at J, with 7 bases between the two ends. CDR3 nucleotide sequence: TGCGCCAGCAGCCAAGATCCAGGTTCCTACGAGCAGTACTTC. Translation gives CASSQDPGSYEQYF.

This clone is a singleton in its sample. The genes are TRBV6-4 and TRBJ1-6; no clear D. The CDR3 extends over 13 amino acids. Between the trimmed V and J ends, which lost 4 bases and 7 bases, there was a span of 8 bases. Per germline, CDR1 MRHNA and CDR2 SNTAGT. This chain's CDR3 is CASSATENSPLHF. The CDR3 nucleotides are TGTGCCAGCAGTGCGACGGAGAATTCACCCCTCCACTTT.

About this clone itself: Relative to the germline gene, one junction end is altered; a read error may explain this. This chain joins TRBV6-6 and TRBJ1-6, with no clear D. This CDR3 has 14 residues. Germline CDR1 is MNHNY and CDR2 is SVGAGI (reference sequence). The CDR3 spells CASSPAEVPSPLNF. The DNA for the CDR3 is TGTGCCAGCAGCCCTGCTGAGGTACCTTCACCCCTCAACTTT.

The chain has TRBV10-3 and TRBJ1-1; D might be TRBD1 (6 bases). The V gene's germline CDR1 is ENHRY and CDR2 SYGVKD. Trimming took off 7 bases at V and 3 bases at J, with 12 bases between the two ends. The CDR3 consists of 13 residues. CDR3 DNA sequence: TGTGCCATCAATCCGGGACAACACACTGAAGCTTTCTTT. This encodes CAINPGQHTEAFF.